These 21 T cell receptor beta chains came from one sample sequenced in a study of blood T cells in healthy people across ages. Combining a sample-barcoded 5' primer with a J-beta primer mix, a second PCR ran for about 7 to 11 cycles. TCRdb called the 5' RACE reads again in MiXCR, with one record for every CDR3 protein. This sample has over 1.5 million distinct CDR3 sequences, with 49% found just once. Source material: blood. These receptors were collected from a woman in her thirties or forties in good health.

The CDR3 sequence is CATSDLGGPDHQPQHF. CDR3 bases: TGTGCCACCAGTGATTTAGGAGGGCCCGACCATCAGCCCCAGCATTTT. The chain combines TRBV24-1 with TRBJ1-5; D not resolved. The V gene lost 1 base and the J gene lost 5 bases, with 14 bases spanning the gap. The length of the CDR3 is 16 residues. In germline, CDR1 is KGHDR, CDR2 SFDVKD.

This chain joins TRBV5-1 and TRBJ2-2; D remains ambiguous. CDR1 is SGHRS and CDR2 is YFSETQ in the germline V gene. CDR3 length: 14 residues. With 0 bases removed from V and 2 bases from J, the gap between germline ends came to 5 bases. The CDR3 protein is CASSLESNTGELFF. The CDR3 coding sequence is TGCGCCAGCAGCTTGGAAAGCAACACCGGGGAGCTGTTTTTT.

The sample holds one count of this clonotype. The chain has TRBV21-1 and TRBJ2-7; the table calls TRBD1, which could not be checked here. TRBV21-1 has pseudogene status. This CDR3 spans 10 amino acids. Here the CDR3 DNA reads TGTGCCATCCAGGGGCGCGAGCAGTACTTC. Translation: CAIQGREQYF.

In its sample, this clonotype was seen many times. The rearrangement uses TRBV29-1 and TRBJ2-4; D call uncertain. Germline V gives CDR1 SQVTM, CDR2 ANQGSEA. V gave up 4 bases and J gave up 0 bases, with 4 bases separating them. The CDR3 contains 12 residues. The CDR3 sequence is CSVVTAKNIQYF. In nucleotides, the CDR3 is TGCAGCGTTGTCACAGCCAAAAACATTCAGTACTTC.

The chain joins TRBV7-2 to TRBJ2-7; TRBD1 might be the D (6 bases). V shed 5 bases and J shed 6 bases, with 11 bases lying between them. Germline CDR1 SGHTA, CDR2 FQGNSA. There are 12 residues in the CDR3. CDR3 DNA: TGTGCCAGCAGCAGTACAGGGCCCGAGCAGTACTTC. Encoded protein: CASSSTGPEQYF.

The chain recombines TRBV7-2 with TRBJ2-5; 11 bases match TRBD2. This CDR3 is built from 17 residues. V lost 2 bases, J lost 3 bases, and 8 bases stayed unmatched. CDR1 is SGHTA and CDR2 is FQGNSA in the germline V gene. CDR3 nucleotide sequence: TGTGCCAGCAGCTTAACTAGCGGGGGCCTACCAGAAGAGACCCAGTACTTC. Its protein is CASSLTSGGLPEETQYF.

There are a few counts of this clonotype. J is TRBJ2-7 and V is TRBV27; D is unresolved. Germline CDR1 is MNHEY and CDR2 is SMNVEV (reference sequence). The CDR3 totals 15 residues. The V end lost 5 bases, the J end lost 3 bases, and 17 bases lay between the germline ends. The CDR3 protein is CASSLNGQLNYEQYF. CDR3 bases: TGTGCCAGCAGTCTAAACGGGCAACTCAACTACGAGCAGTACTTC.

The rearrangement links TRBV20-1 to TRBJ2-7; D not certain. The J call is doubtful: the DNA matches TRBJ2-5 better. Germline V gene data show CDR1 as DFQATT and CDR2 as SNEGSKA (reference sequence). This CDR3 is 12 amino acids long. For the CDR3, the DNA is TGCAGTGCTAGGAAAGGGTCCGAGACCCAGTACTTC. Translated: CSARKGSETQYF.

The rearrangement uses TRBV24-1 and TRBJ1-5; a possible D gene is TRBD1 (5 bases). The CDR3 has 15 residues. The germline V gene encodes CDR1 KGHDR and CDR2 SFDVKD. The ends were cut back, 6 bases at V and 2 bases at J, with 13 bases in the middle. This chain's CDR3 is CATSSGEGGNQPQHF. The CDR3 DNA is TGTGCCACCAGTTCGGGGGAAGGCGGCAATCAGCCCCAGCATTTT.

In its sample, this clonotype was seen once. The chain recombines TRBV24-1 with TRBJ2-5, with D hard to call. CDR1 KGHDR and CDR2 SFDVKD come from the germline V gene. The CDR3 covers 11 residues. V lost 12 bases to trimming and J lost 1 base, with 8 bases between them. In nucleotides, the CDR3 is TGTGCCTGCCGAGTCCAAGAGACCCAGTACTTC. It encodes CACRVQETQYF.

This clonotype was seen a few times. The V call is TRBV9, the J call TRBJ2-5, with 8 bases fitting TRBD2. Germline V gene sequence: CDR1 SGDLS, CDR2 YYNGEE. With 0 bases clipped from V and 5 bases from J, the junction kept 9 bases outside the gene matches. The CDR3 totals 16 residues. As DNA, the CDR3 is TGTGCCAGCAGCGTAGGCCCGGGACTAGGCCGGGAGACCCAGTACTTC. It encodes CASSVGPGLGRETQYF.

This chain uses TRBV6-2 or TRBV6-3 with TRBJ2-7; TRBD1 aligns across 9 bases. V trimming: 5 bases; J trimming: 6 bases; junction bases outside the gene matches: 11. This CDR3 is 15 amino acids long. CDR1 MNHEY and CDR2 SVGEGT come from the germline V gene. CDR3: CASSPRTGASIEQYF. Here the CDR3 DNA reads TGTGCCAGCAGTCCCCGGACAGGGGCATCGATCGAGCAGTACTTC.

This clonotype appeared a few times. In DNA form, the CDR3 reads TGCGCCAGCAAAAGACAGTTCGGACCGGAGACCCAGTACTTC. Translation: CASKRQFGPETQYF. The V and J genes are TRBV5-1 and TRBJ2-5, with D perhaps TRBD1 (5 bases). This CDR3 has 14 amino acids. The V and J ends lost 6 bases and 5 bases respectively, with 17 bases between them. Germline V gene data show CDR1 as SGHRS and CDR2 as YFSETQ.

The genes are TRBV5-1 and TRBJ2-3; 11 positions match TRBD2. The CDR3 sequence is 18 residues long. Per the germline V gene, CDR1 is SGHRS and CDR2 is YFSETQ. V was pared by 2 bases and J by 2 bases, with 10 bases of the junction left unmatched. The CDR3 bases are TGCGCCAGCAGCTTCCTGGTAGCGGGGGGGATTTCCACAGATACGCAGTATTTT. Translation gives CASSFLVAGGISTDTQYF.

This clonotype occurred a few times. The chain recombines TRBV5-1 with TRBJ2-7; 10 bases align to TRBD2. J lost 5 bases, V lost 4 bases, and 9 bases had no gene match. Germline V gene data show CDR1 as SGHRS and CDR2 as YFSETQ. This CDR3 is 15 amino acids long. The CDR3 region has the DNA TGCGCCAGCAGCCCGGGAGGTACTAGCGGGGACGAGCAGTACTTC. This encodes CASSPGGTSGDEQYF.

This sequence joins TRBV7-2 and TRBJ1-6; D unresolved. Germline CDR1 reads SGHTA; CDR2 reads FQGNSA. This CDR3 has 13 residues. Deletions cut 5 bases from V and 8 bases from J, with 10 bases between. CDR3 residues: CASSRPEDSPLHF. In DNA form, the CDR3 reads TGTGCCAGCAGCCGGCCCGAGGATTCACCCCTCCACTTT.

The V call is TRBV20-1, the J call TRBJ2-7; perhaps D is TRBD1 or TRBD2 (6 bases each). This CDR3 is built from 14 residues. Germline CDR1 and CDR2: DFQATT and SNEGSKA (reference sequence). Trimming removed 5 bases at V and 0 bases at J, with 14 bases between. In DNA, the CDR3 is TGCAGTGCTCCTAGGGGGGATCACTCCTACGAGCAGTACTTC. The encoded protein is CSAPRGDHSYEQYF.

V is TRBV4-3 and J is TRBJ1-6, with D possibly matching TRBD1 (6 bases). From germline, CDR1 is LGHNA and CDR2 YSLEER. CDR3 length: 17 residues. V was clipped by 3 bases and J by 5 bases, with 17 bases between them. The CDR3 nucleotides read TGCGCCAGCAGCCAGACAGTCAGGGGAAACAATAATTCACCCCTCCACTTT. Its protein product is CASSQTVRGNNNSPLHF.

On this clonotype itself: A junction boundary mismatches the germline segment, possibly from a read error. CDR3 residues: CASSLAWETEAFF. CDR3 DNA sequence: TGTGCCAGCAGCCTAGCCTGGGAGACTGAAGCTTTCTTT. The chain employs TRBV7-2 and TRBJ1-1; D gene ambiguous. Germline CDR1 and CDR2: SGHTA and FQGNSA. The CDR3 sequence is 13 residues long. Full variable domain (rest looked up from reference TRBV7-2 and TRBJ1-1): GAGVSQSPSNKVTEKGKDVELRCDPISGHTALYWYRQSLGQGLEFLIYFQGNSAPDKSGLPSDRFSAERTGGSVSTLTIQRTQQEDSAVYLCASSLAWETEAFFGQGTRLTVV.

For this clonotype: This may be a read error: a much more frequent sequence differs by one nucleotide. V is TRBV6-1 and J is TRBJ2-6; possible D gene TRBD1, 6 bases. V gave up 4 bases and J gave up 0 bases, with 7 bases separating them. The CDR3 contains 15 residues. Germline CDR1 reads MNHNS; CDR2 reads SASEGT. For the CDR3, the DNA is TGTGCCAGCAGTGGACAGGTCTCTGGGGCCAACGTCCTGACTTTC. Amino acid sequence: CASSGQVSGANVLTF.

V and J are TRBV7-9 and TRBJ2-3; D uncertain. Looked up from germline, CDR1 is SEHNR and CDR2 is FQNEAQ (reference sequence). Trimming stripped 6 bases from V and 4 bases from J, with 20 bases between. The CDR3 loop spans 16 amino acids. The CDR3 DNA sequence: TGTGCCAGCAGTCCACTCGGCGGCCAACACGCAGATACGCAGTATTTT. Amino acid sequence: CASSPLGGQHADTQYF.